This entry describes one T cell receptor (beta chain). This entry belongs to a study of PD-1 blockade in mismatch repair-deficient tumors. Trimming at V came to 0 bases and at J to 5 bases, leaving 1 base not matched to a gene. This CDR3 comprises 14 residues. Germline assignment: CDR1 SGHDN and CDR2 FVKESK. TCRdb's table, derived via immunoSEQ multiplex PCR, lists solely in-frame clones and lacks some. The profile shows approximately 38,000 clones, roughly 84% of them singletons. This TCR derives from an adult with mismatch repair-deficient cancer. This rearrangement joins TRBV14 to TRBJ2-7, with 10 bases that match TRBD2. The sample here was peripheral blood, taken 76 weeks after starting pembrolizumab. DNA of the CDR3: TGTGCCAGCAGCCAAGAAGGACTAGCGGACGAGCAGTACTTC. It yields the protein CASSQEGLADEQYF. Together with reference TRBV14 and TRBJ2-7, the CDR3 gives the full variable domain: EAGVTQFPSHSVIEKGQTVTLRCDPISGHDNLYWYRRVMGKEIKFLLHFVKESKQDESGMPNNRFLAERTGGTYSTLKVQPAELEDSGVYFCASSQEGLADEQYFGPGTRLTVT.